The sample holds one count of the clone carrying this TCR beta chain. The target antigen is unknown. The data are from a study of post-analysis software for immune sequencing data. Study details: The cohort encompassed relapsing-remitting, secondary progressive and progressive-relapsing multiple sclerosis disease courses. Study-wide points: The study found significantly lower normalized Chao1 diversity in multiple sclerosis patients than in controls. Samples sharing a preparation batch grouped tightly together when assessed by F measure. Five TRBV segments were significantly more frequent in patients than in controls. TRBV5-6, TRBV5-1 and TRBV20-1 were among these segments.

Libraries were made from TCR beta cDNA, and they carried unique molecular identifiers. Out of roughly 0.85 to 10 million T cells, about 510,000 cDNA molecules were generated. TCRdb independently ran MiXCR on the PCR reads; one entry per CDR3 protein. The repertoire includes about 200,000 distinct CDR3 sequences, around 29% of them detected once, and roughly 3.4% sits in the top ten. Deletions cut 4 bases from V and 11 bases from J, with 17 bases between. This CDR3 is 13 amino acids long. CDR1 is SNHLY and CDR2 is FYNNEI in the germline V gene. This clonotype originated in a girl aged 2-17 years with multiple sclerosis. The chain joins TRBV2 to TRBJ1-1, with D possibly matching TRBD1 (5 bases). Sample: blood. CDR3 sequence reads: CASSGDLGVSAFF. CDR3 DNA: TGTGCCAGCAGTGGGGACCTGGGGGTTTCGGCTTTCTTT.